These 11 T cell receptor beta chains were sequenced from one sample in a study of blood T cell repertoires in COVID-19. Using immunoSEQ multiplex PCR, the repertoire was profiled, and TCRdb retains in-frame clones only, with some absent. The repertoire has some 52,000 clones, about 90% of them found once; the top ten carry 15%. The sample consisted of peripheral blood. The receptors were gathered from a human donor with active COVID-19. The donor label of this sample is uncertain.

The chain links TRBV2 to TRBJ2-1; TRBD1 is a possible D gene (6 bases). V lost 2 bases, J lost 3 bases, and 11 bases lay in between. Germline V gives CDR1 SNHLY, CDR2 FYNNEI. CDR3 length: 15 residues. CDR3: CASSELTGNYNEQFF. In nucleotides, the CDR3 is TGTGCCAGCAGTGAATTGACAGGAAACTACAATGAGCAGTTCTTC. The full variable domain, with the rest looked up from reference TRBV2 and TRBJ2-1, is EPEVTQTPSHQVTQMGQEVILRCVPISNHLYFYWYRQILGQKVEFLVSFYNNEISEKSEIFDDQFSVERPDGSNFTLKIRSTKLEDSAMYFCASSELTGNYNEQFFGPGTRLTVL.

V usage is TRBV4-2 and J usage is TRBJ2-3; 9 positions agree with TRBD2. CDR1 and CDR2 (germline): LGHNA, YNFKEQ. The CDR3 has 15 residues. The V segment lost 3 bases and the J segment 4 bases; nucleotides outside the gene matches: 5. The CDR3 sequence: CASSQAGGRADTQYF. CDR3 DNA sequence: TGTGCCAGCAGCCAGGCGGGGGGGCGGGCAGATACGCAGTATTTT.

This clone has only one observation. The J gene is TRBJ2-2, the V gene TRBV5-1, with 7 bases aligning to TRBD2. This CDR3 has 15 residues. Germline CDR1 and CDR2: SGHRS and YFSETQ. Germline trimming cut 7 bases from V and 4 bases from J; bases unmatched to any gene: 10. This CDR3 reads CASGGGGSVTGELFF. The CDR3 DNA is TGCGCCAGCGGTGGCGGGGGTAGTGTCACCGGGGAGCTGTTTTTT.

The chain joins TRBV7-2 to TRBJ1-2; the match to TRBD1 covers 8 bases. In germline, CDR1 is SGHTA, CDR2 FQGNSA. The V segment lost 4 bases and the J segment 3 bases; nucleotides outside the gene matches: 4. The CDR3 consists of 14 residues. CDR3 loop: CASSSQTGDYGYTF. The CDR3, as DNA: TGTGCCAGCAGCTCTCAGACAGGGGACTATGGCTACACCTTC. The complete variable domain, with remaining parts taken from reference TRBV7-2 and TRBJ1-2, reads GAGVSQSPSNKVTEKGKDVELRCDPISGHTALYWYRQSLGQGLEFLIYFQGNSAPDKSGLPSDRFSAERTGGSVSTLTIQRTQQEDSAVYLCASSSQTGDYGYTFGSGTRLTVV.

This CDR3 reads CASSPARGVYNEQFF. CDR3 sequence (DNA): TGTGCCAGCAGCCCCGCCCGGGGGGTGTACAATGAGCAGTTCTTC. The chain is built from TRBV6-5 and TRBJ2-1; TRBD2 agrees at 7 bases. Losses at the gene ends were 6 bases for V and 4 bases for J; bases not matched to a gene: 9. Germline V lookup: CDR1 MNHEY, CDR2 SVGAGI. There are 15 residues in the CDR3.

The chain uses TRBV5-4 and TRBJ2-5; TRBD2 agrees at 14 bases. V shed 2 bases, J shed 5 bases, and the junction held 2 bases outside the gene matches. This CDR3 spans 15 amino acids. Per germline, CDR1 SGHNT and CDR2 YYREEE (reference sequence). The CDR3, as DNA: TGTGCCAGCAGCTTACGGACTAGCGGGGGGGAGACCCAGTACTTC. As protein: CASSLRTSGGETQYF.

The rearrangement uses TRBV5-1 and TRBJ2-5; TRBD2 matches at 7 bases. V trimming: 5 bases; J trimming: 3 bases; junction bases outside the gene matches: 4. The CDR3 extends over 13 amino acids. Per the germline V gene, CDR1 is SGHRS and CDR2 is YFSETQ. The CDR3 region is CASSGLAEETQYF. CDR3 nucleotide sequence: TGCGCCAGCAGTGGGCTAGCGGAAGAGACCCAGTACTTC. Full variable domain (missing parts from reference TRBV5-1 and TRBJ2-5): KAGVTQTPRYLIKTRGQQVTLSCSPISGHRSVSWYQQTPGQGLQFLFEYFSETQRNKGNFPGRFSGRQFSNSRSEMNVSTLELGDSALYLCASSGLAEETQYFGPGTRLLVL.

The chain uses TRBV24-1 and TRBJ2-3, with 7 bases identical to TRBD1. V lost 5 bases and J lost 7; bases outside the gene matches: 11. The CDR3 has 15 residues. CDR1 KGHDR and CDR2 SFDVKD come from the germline V gene. The CDR3 DNA sequence: TGTGCCACCAGTGGAGAGAGGGGGCGAGGATATACGCAGTATTTT. Amino acids: CATSGERGRGYTQYF.

This clone was counted only a few times. CDR3 bases: TGTGCCAGCAGCCAATACTACGAGCAGTACTTC. This translates into CASSQYYEQYF. The chain couples TRBV3-1 (or the pseudogene TRBV3-2) to TRBJ2-7; D unresolved. V lost 2 bases, J lost 3 bases, and 2 bases lay in between. CDR1 LGHDT and CDR2 YNNKEL come from the germline V gene (reference sequence). The CDR3 sequence is 11 residues long.

The chain is built from TRBV2 and TRBJ1-5; D is ambiguous. Trimming took 8 bases from V and 0 from J, leaving 8 bases between them. CDR3 length equals 13 residues. Germline CDR1 is SNHLY and CDR2 is FYNNEI. CDR3 nucleotides: TGTGCCAGCGGCAGATATAGCAATCAGCCCCAGCATTTT. Its translation is CASGRYSNQPQHF. Drawing the rest from reference TRBV2 and TRBJ1-5, the complete variable domain is EPEVTQTPSHQVTQMGQEVILRCVPISNHLYFYWYRQILGQKVEFLVSFYNNEISEKSEIFDDQFSVERPDGSNFTLKIRSTKLEDSAMYFCASGRYSNQPQHFGDGTRLSIL.

This clone was recorded only once. The V gene is TRBV6-2 or TRBV6-3, the J gene TRBJ1-1, with 10 nucleotides matching TRBD1. CDR1 MNHEY and CDR2 SVGEGT come from the germline V gene. J lost 3 bases, V lost 6 bases, and 7 bases had no gene match. The CDR3 has 15 residues. CDR3 sequence reads: CASSLGQGVYTEAFF. CDR3 bases: TGTGCCAGCAGCCTTGGACAGGGGGTTTACACTGAAGCTTTCTTT.